The clone carrying this T cell receptor beta chain was seen a handful of times. The antigen remains unidentified. V dropped 0 bases and J dropped 4 bases, with 11 bases sitting between them. The CDR3 contains 15 residues. Germline V gene sequence: CDR1 SGHDT, CDR2 YYEEEE. Time point of the sample: newly diagnosed GD, antithyroid drugs for less than 3 months. Extracted RNA from PBMCs served as the source of the TCR library. About 9.2 milliliters of peripheral blood were taken and placed in EDTA tubes. This sample is part of a study of regulatory T cells in long-lasting Graves disease. In building TCR beta libraries, iRepertoire HTBI primers were used together with Arm-PCR of CDR3 regions. Via MiXCR, TCRdb re-called the multiplex PCR reads, giving one row per CDR3 protein. This table has 300,000 to 400,000 distinct CDR3 sequences, roughly 17% appearing once. General study points: Persistent Graves' patients had lower TCR diversity than newly diagnosed ones.

The sample was also reused in another study, on T cells in Graves' hyperthyroidism and ophthalmopathy. From that report: Initially, a first-round RT-PCR of the TCR CDR3 employed the HTBI primer set.

Sequenced material: peripheral blood mononuclear cells (PBMCs), taken at new diagnosis, from a patient treated with antithyroid drugs. V gene TRBV5-6 combines with J gene TRBJ1-5; D gene ambiguous. The sequence was collected from a man aged 35-49 years with Graves disease. DNA of the CDR3: TGTGCCAGCAGCTTGGTCGGGGAACCTAATCAGCCCCAGCATTTT. Its translation is CASSLVGEPNQPQHF. Using reference TRBV5-6 and TRBJ1-5 for the parts outside the CDR3, the full variable domain is DAGVTQSPTHLIKTRGQQVTLRCSPKSGHDTVSWYQQALGQGPQFIFQYYEEEERQRGNFPDRFSGHQFPNYSSELNVNALLLGDSALYLCASSLVGEPNQPQHFGDGTRLSIL.